This note documents a single TCR beta chain sequence. Its antigen is undetermined. Noted time point: after neoadjuvant nivolumab, at surgical resection. Patients were newly diagnosed with stage II-IVA oral cavity squamous cell carcinoma without prior systemic or radiation treatment. Blood cells were analyzed directly, without culture or expansion. The method was immunoSEQ multiplex PCR; TCRdb's version includes in-frame clones alone and lacks a portion of them. Of some 9,800 clones in the sample, around 62% are singletons; the top ten hold roughly 4%. V lost 4 bases and J 2 bases, leaving 10 bases between the germline ends. CDR3 length equals 15 residues. From germline, CDR1 is SGHDT and CDR2 YYEEEE. These data belong to a study of neoadjuvant anti-PD-1 for oral cavity cancer. Study-level background: Patients without progression got a fourth dose around day 43.

Overall study results and limits: With a few patients per group, TCR findings need larger cohorts.

The chain carries TRBV5-6 and TRBJ2-6; D might be TRBD2 (6 bases). The starting material was PBMCs, obtained after nivolumab (anti-PD-1) treatment. The sequence came from a person aged 35-79 years with oral cavity squamous cell carcinoma. The CDR3 DNA reads as TGTGCCAGCAGCCTGGCGGGGCCTGGGGCCAACGTCCTGACTTTC. It translates to CASSLAGPGANVLTF.